This entry features one TCR beta chain sequence. Original processing methods: Amplification of reference gene primers was used by the study to estimate nucleated cell counts. The assay was immunoSEQ multiplex PCR, and TCRdb's table has in-frame clones only and misses some. V and J calls and clone size follow that table, whereas D and trimming were derived from the DNA. The table lists 90,000 to 150,000 clones, approximately 83% of them singletons. These data belong to a study of blood T cell repertoires in COVID-19. As for the study in general: Acute-phase and convalescent COVID-19 samples originated in the United States, Italy and Spain.

CDR3 size: 18 residues. Trimming took 6 bases from V and 1 from J; bases not matched to a gene: 14. Germline V gives CDR1 KGHSH, CDR2 LQKENI. This rearrangement joins TRBV18 to TRBJ1-1, with 10 positions matching TRBD1. This receptor was taken from a man older than 75 with acute or convalescent COVID-19. Sequencing input: peripheral blood. CDR3 residues: CASSPGQGRGRGNTEAFF. CDR3 sequence (DNA): TGTGCCAGCTCCCCGGGACAGGGGCGAGGTCGTGGGAACACTGAAGCTTTCTTT.